This T cell receptor beta chain came from a study of blood T cell repertoires in COVID-19. Whole-study context: Sites in the United States, Italy and Spain provided acute and convalescent COVID-19 samples.

This CDR3 contains 16 residues. V lost 3 bases to trimming and J lost 8 bases; unmatched junction nucleotides: 9. Germline assignment: CDR1 LNHDA and CDR2 SQIVND (reference sequence). Sequencing used immunoSEQ multiplex PCR; TCRdb keeps in-frame clones, though not all of them. The profile shows some 110,000 clones, over 65% of them singletons. The chain has TRBV19 and TRBJ2-1, with 11 bases fitting TRBD2. This clonotype was sampled from a man at least 80 years old with COVID-19, enrolled during active disease. The sequenced sample was peripheral blood. For the CDR3, the DNA is TGTGCCAGTAGTATTGATAGCGGGAGGGCCTTGGATGAGCAGTTCTTC. This codes for CASSIDSGRALDEQFF.